The 22 T cell receptor beta chains reported below all come from one sample, sequenced in a study of shared clonotypes between healthy human individuals. The repertoire was sequenced with immunoSEQ multiplex PCR; TCRdb's copy has only in-frame clones and lacks some. The table records 600,000 or so clones, approximately 95% of them present only once. Naive CD8 cells were CD45RO-negative, positively selected for CCR7, excluding terminally differentiated effector memory CD45RA+ cells. Sequencing was performed on naive CD8+ T cells sorted from blood. All receptors derive from a woman in her twenties or thirties in good health.

V gene TRBV11-2 combines with J gene TRBJ2-1; 11 bases map to TRBD2. The CDR3 has 18 amino acids. Germline trimming cut 6 bases from V and 0 bases from J; bases unmatched to any gene: 10. The germline V gene encodes CDR1 SGHAT and CDR2 FQNNGV. The CDR3 here is CASRHSGRASSSYNEQFF. The DNA for the CDR3 is TGTGCCAGCAGACATAGCGGGAGGGCCTCGAGCTCCTACAATGAGCAGTTCTTC.

The gene calls are TRBV4-2 and TRBJ2-7; TRBD1 might be the D (6 bases). The CDR3 extends over 14 amino acids. Trimming pared 5 bases from V and 4 bases from J, leaving 15 bases between. Germline CDR1 LGHNA, CDR2 YNFKEQ. CDR3 coding DNA: TGTGCCAGCAGCGAGGTGGACAGTGTGTACGAGCAGTACTTC. It encodes CASSEVDSVYEQYF.

This rearrangement joins TRBV15 to TRBJ2-5; D is perhaps TRBD1 (6 bases). Germline lookup yields CDR1 LNHNV and CDR2 YYDKDF (reference sequence). The CDR3 is 15 amino acids. V was trimmed by 0 bases and J by 2 bases, leaving 10 bases between them. The CDR3 DNA follows: TGTGCCACCAGCAGAGAGAGGACAGCTCAAGAGACCCAGTACTTC. Translation: CATSRERTAQETQYF.

V gene TRBV10-2 combines with J gene TRBJ2-7, with D possibly TRBD2 on 6 matching bases. This CDR3 is 14 amino acids long. V was shortened by 4 bases and J by 6 bases, with 16 bases between the two germline ends. Germline V gene lookup returns CDR1 WSHSY and CDR2 SAAADI. The CDR3 DNA follows: TGCGCCAGCAGTGGGGGACTCCCTCCCGGCGAGCAGTACTTC. Protein product: CASSGGLPPGEQYF.

V usage is TRBV5-4 and J usage is TRBJ2-7; 8 nucleotides align to TRBD2. J gave up 0 bases and V 4 bases, and 3 bases lay outside the gene matches. The CDR3 has 14 amino acids. Germline-derived CDR1 and CDR2 are SGHNT and YYREEE (reference sequence). The DNA of the CDR3 is TGTGCCAGCAGCAGCGGGAGACTCTCCTACGAGCAGTACTTC. Residues: CASSSGRLSYEQYF.

This clone was seen a handful of times. This chain uses TRBV9 with TRBJ2-7; a possible D gene is TRBD1 (6 bases). V was clipped by 2 bases and J by 7 bases, with 16 bases between them. Germline V lookup: CDR1 SGDLS, CDR2 YYNGEE. This CDR3 is 14 amino acids long. CDR3 nucleotides: TGTGCCAGCAGCGTTGGGGGCCGAGCTGATGAGCAGTACTTC. This translates into CASSVGGRADEQYF.

The chain links TRBV2 to TRBJ2-7; D unresolved. V was cut by 6 bases and J by 2 bases, with 8 bases left in between. The CDR3 is 12 amino acids. From germline, CDR1 is SNHLY and CDR2 FYNNEI. DNA of the CDR3: TGTGCCAGCAGCCCTACTACCTACGAGCAGTACTTC. It specifies CASSPTTYEQYF.

The chain couples TRBV28 to TRBJ2-1; D perhaps matches TRBD2 (6 bases). This CDR3 has 14 residues. Per germline, CDR1 MDHEN and CDR2 SYDVKM. Trimming removed 3 bases from V and 3 bases from J, with 9 bases in between. The CDR3 spells CASSFSGLYNEQFF. In DNA, the CDR3 is TGTGCCAGCAGTTTCAGCGGGCTCTACAATGAGCAGTTCTTC.

The V and J genes are TRBV7-8 and TRBJ2-5; no clear D gene. V shed 4 bases and J shed 3 bases, with 15 bases lying between them. CDR3 length: 15 amino acids. The germline V gene encodes CDR1 SGHVS and CDR2 FQNEAQ. In nucleotides, the CDR3 is TGTGCCAGCAGCTCCCGACTGACAAGGGAAGAGACCCAGTACTTC. Its translation is CASSSRLTREETQYF.

The table lists this clone with many counts. This rearrangement joins TRBV28 to TRBJ2-7, with D tentatively TRBD2 (5 bases). Germline loops: CDR1 MDHEN, CDR2 SYDVKM. Trimming pared 3 bases from V and 3 bases from J, leaving 12 bases between. The CDR3 covers 14 residues. CDR3 in DNA: TGTGCCAGCAGTTTTCCGGGATTATACTACGAGCAGTACTTC. Its protein product is CASSFPGLYYEQYF.

The chain has TRBV7-8 and TRBJ2-7; D remains ambiguous. Trimming pared 8 bases from V and 3 bases from J, leaving 5 bases between. CDR1 SGHVS and CDR2 FQNEAQ come from the germline V gene. The CDR3 covers 10 residues. This CDR3 is CASGFYEQYF. The DNA for the CDR3 is TGTGCCAGCGGTTTCTACGAGCAGTACTTC. The full variable domain, in which reference TRBV7-8 and TRBJ2-7 provide the parts outside the CDR3, is GAGVSQSPRYKVAKRGQDVALRCDPISGHVSLFWYQQALGQGPEFLTYFQNEAQLDKSGLPSDRFFAERPEGSVSTLKIQRTQQEDSAVYLCASGFYEQYFGPGTRLTVT.

This sequence joins TRBV5-6 and TRBJ1-1; D is undetermined. In germline, CDR1 is SGHDT, CDR2 YYEEEE. The CDR3 loop spans 14 amino acids. Trimming pared 3 bases from V and 3 bases from J, leaving 12 bases between. The CDR3 protein is CASSSLSMYTEAFF. CDR3 sequence (DNA): TGTGCCAGCAGCTCCTTATCTATGTACACTGAAGCTTTCTTT.

This chain connects TRBV6-7 to TRBJ2-3; TRBD2 is a possible D gene (6 bases). TRBV6-7 is noted as an ORF with a role that remains uncertain. The CDR3 is 15 amino acids. Trimming left V 0 bases short and J 4 bases short, with 11 bases between. In DNA, the CDR3 is TGTGCCAGCAGTTACTCCGTAGCGGCCGCAGATACGCAGTATTTT. The encoded protein is CASSYSVAAADTQYF.

This clone occurred a few times. This chain connects TRBV5-3 to TRBJ1-5; D remains unclear. TRBV5-3 carries the ORF label, with uncertain function. The ends were cut back, 1 base at V and 7 bases at J, with 0 bases in the middle. CDR3 size: 10 residues. For the CDR3, the DNA is TGTGCCAGAAGCTTGCAGCCCCAGCATTTT. Protein product: CARSLQPQHF.

This sequence joins TRBV4-2 and TRBJ1-1; D is unclear. Germline CDR1 LGHNA, CDR2 YNFKEQ. Trimming took off 1 base at V and 2 bases at J, with 8 bases between the two ends. The CDR3 is 14 residues long. CDR3 in amino acids: CASSQARHNTEAFF. The DNA for the CDR3 is TGTGCCAGCAGCCAAGCGCGTCATAACACTGAAGCTTTCTTT.

Concerning this clone itself: The same CDR3 is also encoded by other DNA sequences in this sample. The gene calls are TRBV27 and TRBJ2-7; 7 positions agree with TRBD1. The germline V gene encodes CDR1 MNHEY and CDR2 SMNVEV (reference sequence). V shed 8 bases, J shed 2 bases, and the junction held 3 bases outside the gene matches. The length of the CDR3 is 12 residues. The CDR3 sequence: CASGTGAYEQYF. The CDR3 nucleotides read TGTGCCAGCGGAACAGGGGCCTACGAGCAGTACTTC.

This sequence joins TRBV5-4 and TRBJ2-3, with D uncertain. Trimming stripped 4 bases from V and 4 bases from J, with 10 bases between. CDR1 is SGHNT and CDR2 is YYREEE in the germline V gene (reference sequence). The CDR3 has 13 amino acids. The CDR3 sequence is CASSLGSPDTQYF. The CDR3 DNA reads as TGTGCCAGCAGCCTTGGATCCCCAGATACGCAGTATTTT. The full variable domain, rest sourced from reference TRBV5-4 and TRBJ2-3, is ETGVTQSPTHLIKTRGQQVTLRCSSQSGHNTVSWYQQALGQGPQFIFQYYREEENGRGNFPPRFSGLQFPNYSSELNVNALELDDSALYLCASSLGSPDTQYFGPGTRLTVL.

This clone occurred a few times. The chain employs TRBV15 and TRBJ1-5, with D unclear. The CDR3 length is 14 residues. The V gene's germline CDR1 is LNHNV and CDR2 YYDKDF (reference sequence). V dropped 3 bases and J dropped 7 bases, with 13 bases sitting between them. The CDR3 sequence: CATSSTLMQQPQHF. DNA for the CDR3: TGTGCCACCAGCAGCACGTTAATGCAGCAGCCCCAGCATTTT.

The rearrangement joins TRBV7-9 to TRBJ2-2, with a weak D call TRBD2 (5 bases). With 0 bases removed from V and 4 bases from J, the gap between germline ends came to 12 bases. This CDR3 region has 16 residues. Germline CDR1 and CDR2: SEHNR and FQNEAQ (reference sequence). CDR3 sequence reads: CASSLAIERSTGELFF. As DNA, the CDR3 is TGTGCCAGCAGCTTAGCGATTGAGCGGTCCACCGGGGAGCTGTTTTTT.

V is TRBV5-1 and J is TRBJ2-1, with a possible D match to TRBD1 (5 bases). V dropped 5 bases and J dropped 4 bases, with 13 bases sitting between them. The CDR3 loop spans 14 amino acids. Germline CDR1 reads SGHRS; CDR2 reads YFSETQ. As DNA, the CDR3 is TGCGCCAGCAGAAGAAAGACAGAATACAATGAGCAGTTCTTC. Amino acid sequence: CASRRKTEYNEQFF.

This chain connects TRBV11-2 to TRBJ2-1, with D perhaps matching TRBD2 (6 bases). The germline CDR1 and CDR2 sequences are SGHAT and FQNNGV. The CDR3 covers 15 residues. The V gene lost 5 bases and the J gene lost 0 bases, with 11 bases spanning the gap. DNA for the CDR3: TGTGCCAGCAGCCTAGCGTTTAGCTCCTACAATGAGCAGTTCTTC. It codes for CASSLAFSSYNEQFF.

The chain employs TRBV29-1 and TRBJ2-1; 13 nucleotides match TRBD2. V shed 4 bases, J shed 2 bases, and the junction held 8 bases outside the gene matches. This CDR3 has 17 residues. Germline CDR1 is SQVTM and CDR2 is ANQGSEA. The DNA for the CDR3 is TGCAGCGTTGGGGGACTAGCGGGACTCAAAACCTACAATGAGCAGTTCTTC. It translates to CSVGGLAGLKTYNEQFF.